This T cell receptor (beta chain) was sequenced in a study of blood T cell repertoires in COVID-19. Background on the study: The study drew acute and convalescent COVID-19 samples from the United States, Italy and Spain.

Repertoires were generated with immunoSEQ multiplex PCR, while TCRdb's copy carries only in-frame clones and drops some. The sample includes 200,000 to 250,000 clones, around 87% of them seen just once. The specimen sequenced was PBMCs or T cells enriched from blood (not recorded which). This TCR was recovered from a man aged 25 to 45 who had been exposed to COVID-19.

CDR3 protein: CASSQSLTSSGNTIYF. The CDR3 DNA is TGCGCCAGCAGCCAATCCCTGACAAGCTCTGGAAACACCATATATTTT. V usage is TRBV4-3 and J usage is TRBJ1-3; D remains ambiguous. With 2 bases removed from V and 0 bases from J, the gap between germline ends came to 11 bases. This CDR3 contains 16 residues. Germline V gives CDR1 LGHNA, CDR2 YSLEER.